Shown below are 2 T cell receptor beta chains from a single sample sequenced in a study of shared clonotypes between healthy human individuals. The data were produced by immunoSEQ multiplex PCR, yet TCRdb's version contains in-frame clones alone and is incomplete. The sample has around 2.5 million clones, 93% seen once. The sample was naive CD4+ T cells from PBMCs. Subset described: CD45RA+ positively selected. The receptors shown here come from a man aged 18 to 30 in good health. Some clones in this sample may be carry-over from other donors' samples.

The chain carries TRBV19 and TRBJ2-1; possible D gene TRBD2, 7 bases. CDR1 and CDR2 (germline): LNHDA, SQIVND (reference sequence). V was pared by 8 bases and J by 9 bases, with 14 bases between. This CDR3 is built from 12 residues. The CDR3 here is CASQGGAGEQFF. The DNA of the CDR3 is TGTGCCAGTCAAGGGGGGGCCGGTGAGCAGTTCTTC.

This clone was detected once. This sequence joins TRBV10-3 and TRBJ1-3; perhaps TRBD1 as D (5 bases). Germline values: CDR1 ENHRY, CDR2 SYGVKD. V was trimmed by 6 bases and J by 3 bases, leaving 12 bases between them. This CDR3 comprises 14 residues. DNA of the CDR3: TGTGCCATCAGGCCAGGGACTGGTGGAAACACCATATATTTT. Amino acid sequence: CAIRPGTGGNTIYF.